This TCR beta chain was obtained from a study of blood T cell repertoires in COVID-19. About the study: Specimens from acute and convalescent COVID-19 originated in the United States, Italy and Spain.

Data came from immunoSEQ multiplex PCR; TCRdb stores just in-frame clones and leaves some out. The table records 230,000 or so clones, about 85% of them present only once. J gave up 3 bases and V 3 bases, and 6 bases lay outside the gene matches. The CDR3 covers 16 residues. Germline-derived CDR1 and CDR2 are SGDLS and YYNGEE. Enrolled through a virtual design, the participants were between about 18 and 100 years of age and came from 24 US areas. What was sequenced was PBMCs or T cells enriched from blood (not recorded which). The chain combines TRBV9 with TRBJ2-1, with 10 bases matching TRBD2. This TCR was recovered from a woman under 40 who had recovered from COVID-19. The CDR3 sequence is CASSAPTSGDYNEQFF. The CDR3 DNA reads TGTGCCAGCAGCGCTCCTACTAGCGGGGACTACAATGAGCAGTTCTTC. The full variable domain, its missing parts supplied by reference TRBV9 and TRBJ2-1, is DSGVTQTPKHLITATGQRVTLRCSPRSGDLSVYWYQQSLDQGLQFLIQYYNGEERAKGNILERFSAQQFPDLHSELNLSSLELGDSALYFCASSAPTSGDYNEQFFGPGTRLTVL.